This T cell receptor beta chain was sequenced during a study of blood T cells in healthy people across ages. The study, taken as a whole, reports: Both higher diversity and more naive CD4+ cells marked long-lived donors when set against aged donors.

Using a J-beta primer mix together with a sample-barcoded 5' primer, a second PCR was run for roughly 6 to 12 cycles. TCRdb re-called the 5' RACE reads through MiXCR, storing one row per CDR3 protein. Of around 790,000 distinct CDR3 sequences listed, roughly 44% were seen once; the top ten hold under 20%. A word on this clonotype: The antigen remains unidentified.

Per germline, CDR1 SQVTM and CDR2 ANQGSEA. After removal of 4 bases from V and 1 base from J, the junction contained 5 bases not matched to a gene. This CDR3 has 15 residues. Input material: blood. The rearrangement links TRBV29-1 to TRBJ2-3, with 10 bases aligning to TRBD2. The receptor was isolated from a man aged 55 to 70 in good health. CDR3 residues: CSVASGGGGTDTQYF. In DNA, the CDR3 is TGCAGCGTTGCTAGCGGGGGAGGCGGCACAGATACGCAGTATTTT.